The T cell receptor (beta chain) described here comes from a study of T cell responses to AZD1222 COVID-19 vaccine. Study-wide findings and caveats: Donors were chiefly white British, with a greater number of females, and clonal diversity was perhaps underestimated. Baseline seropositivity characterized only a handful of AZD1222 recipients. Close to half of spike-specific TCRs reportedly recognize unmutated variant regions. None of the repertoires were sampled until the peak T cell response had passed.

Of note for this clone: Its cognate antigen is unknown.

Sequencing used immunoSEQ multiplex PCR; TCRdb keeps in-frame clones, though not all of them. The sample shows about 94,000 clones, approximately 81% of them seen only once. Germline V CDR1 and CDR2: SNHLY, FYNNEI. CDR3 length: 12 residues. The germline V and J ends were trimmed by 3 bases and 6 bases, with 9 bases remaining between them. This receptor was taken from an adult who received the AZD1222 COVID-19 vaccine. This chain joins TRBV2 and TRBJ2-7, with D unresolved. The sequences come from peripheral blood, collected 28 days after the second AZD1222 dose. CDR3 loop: CASSDSTIEQYF. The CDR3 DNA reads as TGTGCCAGCAGTGATTCCACGATCGAGCAGTACTTC.